This is a list of T cell receptor beta chains from one sample in a study of blood T cell repertoires in COVID-19. Measured with immunoSEQ multiplex PCR; TCRdb has only the in-frame clones, and not every one. The sample lists around 500,000 clones; approximately 85% were seen once. Input material: peripheral blood. The receptors were sampled from a human donor in a cohort sampled during active COVID-19. The CDR3 runs from the conserved cysteine through the conserved F or W.

J gene | V gene | CDR3 protein
TRBJ2-7 | TRBV27 | CASSQVLGASAGEQYF
TRBJ2-1 | TRBV20-1 | CSSRAGDEQFF
TRBJ2-2 | TRBV30 | CAWIRVGGPTGELFF
TRBJ1-4 | TRBV27 | CASSLESPNEKLFF
TRBJ1-5 | TRBV5-1 | CASSLAGRSNQPQHF
TRBJ2-2 | TRBV2 | CASIGGMRELFF
TRBJ2-3 | TRBV5-6 | CASSLKTSGLSPDTQYF
TRBJ2-4 | TRBV5-1 | CASSSAGGRRNIQYF
TRBJ2-3 | TRBV11-2 | CASSLALWGDRDTQYF
TRBJ2-3 | TRBV12-3/TRBV12-4 | CASSPDYPNTQYF
TRBJ2-7 | TRBV27 | CASSPLGAGVFYEQYF
TRBJ2-2 | TRBV3-1/TRBV3-2 | CASSQVLAANTGELFF
TRBJ1-2 | TRBV3-1/TRBV3-2 | CASSQQGGGYTF
TRBJ2-3 | TRBV28 | CASSLTKDTQYF
TRBJ1-2 | TRBV6-4 | CASSDSRRGLIGGYTF
TRBJ2-3 | TRBV7-3 | CASSPGSGITDTQYF
TRBJ2-5 | TRBV2 | CASSGTSGMETQYF
TRBJ2-1 | TRBV5-4 | CASGLAEKQFF
TRBJ1-1 | TRBV7-3 | CASSFSGELNTEAFF
TRBJ1-2 | TRBV9 | CASSVPGAYGYTF
TRBJ1-4 | TRBV28 | CASRTGVSNEKLFF
TRBJ2-7 | TRBV15 | CATSVPGGHEQYF
TRBJ1-4 | TRBV28 | CASTLSHLRGEKLFF
TRBJ1-5 | TRBV7-9 | CASSQGQILDQPQHF
TRBJ1-1 | TRBV19 | CASSTLPMNTEAFF
TRBJ1-3 | TRBV7-3 | CASSPGTGDSGNTIYF
TRBJ2-5 | TRBV7-2 | CASSPTSRAQETQYF
TRBJ2-1 | TRBV5-1 | CASSPGGAAYNEQFF
TRBJ1-2 | TRBV5-6 | CASSLGVTRGNYGYTF
TRBJ1-2 | TRBV28 | CASSFDSYGYTF
TRBJ1-2 | TRBV28 | CASSQGPSNYGYTF
TRBJ1-3 | TRBV5-1 | CASSSTPTGGIGNTIYF
TRBJ2-5 | TRBV7-2 | CASSLPAGVVETQYF
TRBJ2-7 | TRBV6-6 | CASSRSVSYEQYF